One sample yielded the 2 T cell receptor beta chains listed below, sequenced in a study. The sorted Tregs were CD4+CD25+CD127-/low cells. TCRdb passed the 5' RACE reads through MiXCR, listing each CDR3 protein once. The profile shows about 43,000 distinct CDR3 sequences, approximately 23% of them singletons. Material for sequencing was Tregs sorted from a lymph node. The receptors were gathered from a female donor with breast cancer.

The table lists this clonotype with many counts. This sequence joins TRBV7-9 and TRBJ2-7; no definite D call. Looked up from germline, CDR1 is SEHNR and CDR2 is FQNEAQ (reference sequence). This CDR3 contains 11 residues. Trimming cost V 7 bases and J 3 bases, with 7 bases left between them. The DNA for the CDR3 is TGTGCCAGCACCACGGACTACGAGCAGTACTTC. Translation gives CASTTDYEQYF.

V gene TRBV4-1 combines with J gene TRBJ1-4, with no clear D. This CDR3 spans 18 amino acids. Germline assignment: CDR1 MGHRA and CDR2 YSYEKL. Trimming shortened V by 1 base and J by 6 bases, and 21 bases separated the two germline ends. The CDR3 spells CASSQVNMGFRADEKLFF. CDR3 DNA: TGCGCCAGCAGCCAAGTAAATATGGGGTTTCGGGCGGATGAAAAACTGTTTTTT.